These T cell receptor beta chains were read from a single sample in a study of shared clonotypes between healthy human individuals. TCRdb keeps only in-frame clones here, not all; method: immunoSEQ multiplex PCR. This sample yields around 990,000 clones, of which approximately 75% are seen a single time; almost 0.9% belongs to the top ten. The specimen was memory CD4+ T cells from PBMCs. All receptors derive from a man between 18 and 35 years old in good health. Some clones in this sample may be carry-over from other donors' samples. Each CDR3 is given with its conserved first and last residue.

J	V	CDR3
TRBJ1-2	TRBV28	CAITTGNYGYTF
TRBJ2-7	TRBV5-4	CASSPKGEQIYEQYF
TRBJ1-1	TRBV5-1	CASSFKGPNTEAFF
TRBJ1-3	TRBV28	CASSLVGTGFSGNTIYF
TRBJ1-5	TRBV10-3	CAISESIGQPQHF
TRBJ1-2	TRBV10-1	CASSQGQGSGYTF
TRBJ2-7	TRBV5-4	CASSLGPAGGEQYF
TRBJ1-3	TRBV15	CATSRAGNGNTIYF
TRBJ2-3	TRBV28	CASSFLHPGQGGNTQYF
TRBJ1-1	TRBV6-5	CASSDRVSITEAFF
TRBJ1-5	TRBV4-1	CASSRQVNQPQHF
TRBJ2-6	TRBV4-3	CASSQAVSWASGANVLTF
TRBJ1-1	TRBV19	CASSFSDTEAFF
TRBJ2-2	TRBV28	CASSLFGTIGGDTGELFF
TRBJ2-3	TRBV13	CASSFFGKGATDTQYF
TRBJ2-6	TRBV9	CASTKDSGANVLTF
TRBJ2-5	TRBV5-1	CASSLDGSGSRTQYF
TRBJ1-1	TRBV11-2	CASSYRQTGNEAFF
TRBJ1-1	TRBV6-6	CASSVPGGEAFF
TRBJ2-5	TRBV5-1	CASSLLWSAGGEETQYF
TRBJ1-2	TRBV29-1	CSVEDRRVGGYTF
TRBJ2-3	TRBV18	CASLGGGTDTQYF
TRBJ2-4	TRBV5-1	CASAGQGIKNIQYF
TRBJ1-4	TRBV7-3	CASSLTPPENEKLFF
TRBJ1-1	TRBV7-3	CASSSHRGTEAFF
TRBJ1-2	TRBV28	CASSLRGALSYGYTF